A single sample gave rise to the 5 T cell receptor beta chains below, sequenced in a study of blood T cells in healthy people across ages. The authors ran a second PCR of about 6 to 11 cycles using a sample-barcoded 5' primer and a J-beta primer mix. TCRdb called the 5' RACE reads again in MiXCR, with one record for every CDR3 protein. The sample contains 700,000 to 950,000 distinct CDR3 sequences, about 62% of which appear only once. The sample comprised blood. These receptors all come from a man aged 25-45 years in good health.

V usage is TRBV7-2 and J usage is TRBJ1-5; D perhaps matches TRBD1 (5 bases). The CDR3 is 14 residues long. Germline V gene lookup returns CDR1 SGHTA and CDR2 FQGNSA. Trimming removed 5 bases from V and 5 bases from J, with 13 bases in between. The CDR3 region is CASSHGRTHQPQHF. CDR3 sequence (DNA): TGTGCCAGCAGCCATGGACGGACACATCAGCCCCAGCATTTT.

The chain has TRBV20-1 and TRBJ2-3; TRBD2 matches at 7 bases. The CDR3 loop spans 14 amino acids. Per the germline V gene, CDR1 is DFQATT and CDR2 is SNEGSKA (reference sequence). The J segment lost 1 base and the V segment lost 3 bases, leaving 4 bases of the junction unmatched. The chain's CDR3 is CSASWSGGTDTQYF. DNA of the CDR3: TGCAGTGCTAGCTGGAGCGGGGGCACAGATACGCAGTATTTT.

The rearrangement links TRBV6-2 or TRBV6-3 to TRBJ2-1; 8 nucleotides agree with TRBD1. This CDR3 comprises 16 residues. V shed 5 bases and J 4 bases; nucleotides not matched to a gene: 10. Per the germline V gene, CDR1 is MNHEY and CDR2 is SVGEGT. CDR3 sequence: CASSLRGQGHYNEQFF. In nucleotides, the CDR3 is TGTGCCAGCAGTCTAAGAGGACAGGGCCATTACAATGAGCAGTTCTTC.

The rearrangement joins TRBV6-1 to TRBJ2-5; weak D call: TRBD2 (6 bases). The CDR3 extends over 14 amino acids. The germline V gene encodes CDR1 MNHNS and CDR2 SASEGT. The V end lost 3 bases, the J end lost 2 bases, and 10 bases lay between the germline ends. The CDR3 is CASSEGDWQETQYF. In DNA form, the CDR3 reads TGTGCCAGCAGTGAGGGGGACTGGCAAGAGACCCAGTACTTC.

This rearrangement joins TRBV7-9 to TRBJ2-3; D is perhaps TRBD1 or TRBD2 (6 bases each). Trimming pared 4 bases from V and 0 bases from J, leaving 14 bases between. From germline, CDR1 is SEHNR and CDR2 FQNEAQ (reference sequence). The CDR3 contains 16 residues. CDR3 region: CASSSAVGGSTDTQYF. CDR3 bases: TGTGCCAGCAGCTCGGCGGTGGGGGGCAGCACAGATACGCAGTATTTT. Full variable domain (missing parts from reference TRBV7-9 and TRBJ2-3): DTGVSQNPRHKITKRGQNVTFRCDPISEHNRLYWYRQTLGQGPEFLTYFQNEAQLEKSRLLSDRFSAERPKGSFSTLEIQRTEQGDSAMYLCASSSAVGGSTDTQYFGPGTRLTVL.